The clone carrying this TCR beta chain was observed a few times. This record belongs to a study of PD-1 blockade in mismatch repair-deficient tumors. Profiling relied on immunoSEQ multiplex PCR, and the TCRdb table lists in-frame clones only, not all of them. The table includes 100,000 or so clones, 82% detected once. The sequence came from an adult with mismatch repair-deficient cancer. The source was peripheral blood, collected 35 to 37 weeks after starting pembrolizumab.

The CDR3 here is CASRRMTSGTYEQYF. The CDR3 DNA reads TGCGCCAGCAGGAGGATGACTAGCGGAACCTACGAGCAGTACTTC. The chain combines TRBV5-1 with TRBJ2-7; 9 positions agree with TRBD2. V lost 5 bases, J lost 2 bases, and 8 bases stayed unmatched. This CDR3 region has 15 residues. The germline V gene has CDR1 SGHRS and CDR2 YFSETQ.